This TCR beta chain emerged from a study of blood T cell repertoires in COVID-19. Study as a whole: From the United States, Italy and Spain came samples of acute and convalescent COVID-19.

Individuals drawn from about two dozen US areas were about 18 to 100 years old. Recovered status applied to Cohort 3 donors who had two consecutive negative PCRs. It also applied to those with clearance or with symptom resolution. The authors' processing: For nucleated cells, counts were estimated from reference gene primer amplification. Measured with immunoSEQ multiplex PCR; TCRdb has only the in-frame clones, and not every one. V and J calls and clone size are those listed in that table; D and trimming were worked out from the DNA. The sample lists about 180,000 clones; roughly 86% were seen once. In regard to this clone: This specimen includes other DNA sequences encoding the same CDR3.

With 1 base removed from V and 4 bases from J, the gap between germline ends came to 7 bases. This CDR3 is 14 amino acids long. CDR1 MGHRA and CDR2 YSYEKL come from the germline V gene. This clonotype originated in a young woman who had recovered from COVID-19. The V gene is TRBV4-1, the J gene TRBJ2-2, with D possibly TRBD2 on 6 matching bases. The sample was PBMCs or T cells enriched from blood (not recorded which). The CDR3 nucleotides read TGCGCCAGCAGCCAAGGGAGGGGCACCGGGGAGCTGTTTTTT. Protein: CASSQGRGTGELFF.